The 6 T cell receptor beta chains below all came from one sample that was sequenced in a study of graft-versus-host responses after intestinal transplantation. No antigens are known for them. Sequencing was performed with immunoSEQ multiplex PCR; in TCRdb, only in-frame clones are kept and a portion is missing. The data show approximately 90,000 clones, 85% to 95% seen once. Sequences were derived from unstimulated CD8+ T cells sorted from spleen or lymph node cells, sampled before transplant. These receptors originate from a human donor who was the organ donor for an intestinal transplant.

The chain couples TRBV4-1 to TRBJ2-1; 10 bases line up with TRBD2. The trim removed 3 bases at V and 3 bases at J, leaving 5 bases unmatched. Looked up from germline, CDR1 is MGHRA and CDR2 is YSYEKL. The CDR3 consists of 16 residues. CDR3 residues: CASSQLSGGVYNEQFF. CDR3 in DNA: TGCGCCAGCAGCCAGCTAAGCGGGGGGGTCTACAATGAGCAGTTCTTC.

This clone was seen a few times. The chain combines TRBV27 with TRBJ1-2; D unresolved. With 3 bases removed from V and 6 bases from J, the gap between germline ends came to 14 bases. This CDR3 spans 14 amino acids. Germline lookup yields CDR1 MNHEY and CDR2 SMNVEV (reference sequence). CDR3: CASSLGSGGNGYTF. CDR3 in DNA: TGTGCCAGCAGTTTGGGGAGTGGAGGGAATGGCTACACCTTC.

The chain recombines TRBV10-2 with TRBJ2-5; D gene unclear. The better agreement between TRBJ2-7 and the DNA end casts doubt on the J call. The CDR3 extends over 14 amino acids. Germline loops: CDR1 WSHSY, CDR2 SAAADI. The CDR3: CASSDFWGSYEQYF. The CDR3 DNA follows: TGCGCCAGCAGTGATTTTTGGGGCTCCTACGAGCAGTACTTC.

The rearrangement uses TRBV4-1 and TRBJ2-1, with 11 nucleotides matching TRBD2. Germline lookup yields CDR1 MGHRA and CDR2 YSYEKL. CDR3 size: 16 residues. V shed 0 bases and J 7 bases; nucleotides not matched to a gene: 5. CDR3 amino acids: CASSQEISGGANEQFF. Here the CDR3 DNA reads TGCGCCAGCAGCCAAGAGATTAGCGGGGGGGCAAATGAGCAGTTCTTC.

The J gene is TRBJ2-1, the V gene TRBV4-3; the D gene is possibly TRBD1 (6 bases). Trimming shortened V by 3 bases and J by 1 base, and 19 bases separated the two germline ends. Per the germline V gene, CDR1 is LGHNA and CDR2 is YSLEER. The CDR3 consists of 18 residues. The CDR3 sequence is CASSQRPVRDTSYNEQFF. In DNA form, the CDR3 reads TGCGCCAGCAGCCAGAGACCCGTTAGGGACACATCCTACAATGAGCAGTTCTTC.

The J gene is TRBJ2-5, the V gene TRBV18; tentative D call: TRBD2 (5 bases). V lost 3 bases to trimming and J lost 1 base, with 9 bases between them. CDR1 KGHSH and CDR2 LQKENI come from the germline V gene. The CDR3 length is 14 residues. CDR3 in amino acids: CASSPSSAQETQYF. The DNA for the CDR3 is TGTGCCAGCTCACCCAGTAGCGCCCAAGAGACCCAGTACTTC.